These 32 T cell receptor beta chains came from one sample sequenced in a study of chronic HIV infection and antiretroviral therapy. TCRdb redid the calling of the 5' RACE reads with MiXCR, one entry per CDR3 protein. The data hold around 30,000 distinct CDR3 sequences, with over 7.5% observed a single time. The sample comprised peripheral blood. The receptors were gathered from an adult who had HIV and had not received antiretroviral therapy, or was an uninfected healthy control (not recorded which).

The sample holds many counts of this clonotype. The rearrangement joins TRBV29-1 to TRBJ1-1; D is possibly TRBD1 (5 bases). Between the trimmed V and J ends, which lost 5 bases and 4 bases, there was a span of 11 bases. This CDR3 comprises 12 residues. Germline V lookup: CDR1 SQVTM, CDR2 ANQGSEA. The CDR3 DNA sequence: TGCAGCGTTAAGACGGGGGGCACTGAAGCTTTCTTT. This sequence encodes CSVKTGGTEAFF. Drawing the rest from reference TRBV29-1 and TRBJ1-1, the complete variable domain is SAVISQKPSRDICQRGTSLTIQCQVDSQVTMMFWYRQQPGQSLTLIATANQGSEATYESGFVIDKFPISRPNLTFSTLTVSNMSPEDSSIYLCSVKTGGTEAFFGQGTRLTVV.

The chain carries TRBV5-5 and TRBJ2-5; D ambiguous. Germline lookup yields CDR1 SGHKS and CDR2 YYEKEE (reference sequence). Trimming took off 4 bases at V and 0 bases at J, with 7 bases between the two ends. The CDR3 is 13 residues long. For the CDR3, the DNA is TGTGCCAGCAGCCCGGAATACCAAGAGACCCAGTACTTC. Protein: CASSPEYQETQYF.

This CDR3 reads CASSAGSRSSYEQYF. The CDR3 DNA reads TGTGCCAGCAGCGCCGGATCCAGGAGCTCCTACGAGCAGTACTTC. This chain joins TRBV9 and TRBJ2-7, with D hard to call. V lost 3 bases and J 0 bases, leaving 13 bases between the germline ends. This CDR3 spans 15 amino acids. Germline assignment: CDR1 SGDLS and CDR2 YYNGEE.

This clonotype was seen at least ten times. This rearrangement joins TRBV7-6 to TRBJ2-7; a possible D gene is TRBD1 (6 bases). The V gene's germline CDR1 is SGHVS and CDR2 FNYEAQ. Trimming took 1 base from V and 6 from J, leaving 16 bases between them. There are 15 residues in the CDR3. The DNA for the CDR3 is TGTGCCAGCAGCTTAGATGAGGCAGGGGTTACCGAGCAGTACTTC. Translated, it gives CASSLDEAGVTEQYF.

The V gene is TRBV29-1, the J gene TRBJ2-2; tentative D call: TRBD1 (6 bases). The CDR3 is 13 residues long. Germline values: CDR1 SQVTM, CDR2 ANQGSEA. Trimming removed 7 bases at V and 0 bases at J, with 9 bases between. The DNA of the CDR3 is TGCAGCGGGCGGACAGCGAACACCGGGGAGCTGTTTTTT. Its translation is CSGRTANTGELFF.

This clonotype was picked up a small number of times. The CDR3 coding sequence is TGCAGCGTTGATGCAGGGGGCTATGGCTACACCTTC. Its translation: CSVDAGGYGYTF. This sequence joins TRBV29-1 and TRBJ1-2; 7 bases line up with TRBD1. Germline trimming cut 3 bases from V and 4 bases from J; bases unmatched to any gene: 2. Germline V gene lookup returns CDR1 SQVTM and CDR2 ANQGSEA. This CDR3 comprises 12 residues. Filled out from reference TRBV29-1 and TRBJ1-2, the complete variable domain reads SAVISQKPSRDICQRGTSLTIQCQVDSQVTMMFWYRQQPGQSLTLIATANQGSEATYESGFVIDKFPISRPNLTFSTLTVSNMSPEDSSIYLCSVDAGGYGYTFGSGTRLTVV.

This chain joins TRBV2 and TRBJ1-5; unclear D gene. The germline V gene has CDR1 SNHLY and CDR2 FYNNEI. The CDR3 loop spans 12 amino acids. The V gene lost 3 bases and the J gene lost 10 bases, with 10 bases spanning the gap. The CDR3 region has the DNA TGTGCCAGCAGTGAGGGTTACAGTCCCCAGCATTTT. It specifies CASSEGYSPQHF.

This clonotype was observed many times. The chain recombines TRBV6-5 with TRBJ2-7, with TRBD1 identical over 7 bases. Trimming took 6 bases from V and 2 from J; bases not matched to a gene: 7. There are 14 residues in the CDR3. Germline assignment: CDR1 MNHEY and CDR2 SVGAGI. CDR3 residues: CASRHRQGAYEQYF. CDR3 nucleotides: TGTGCCAGCAGACACAGACAGGGAGCCTACGAGCAGTACTTC.

In this sample, this clonotype turned up many times. V and J are TRBV11-1 and TRBJ2-3; 7 bases align to TRBD2. Germline V lookup: CDR1 SGHAT, CDR2 FQDESV (reference sequence). The CDR3 is 15 residues long. Trimming at V came to 5 bases and at J to 11 bases, leaving 16 bases not matched to a gene. CDR3 sequence reads: CASSPGGGDYSKQYF. The CDR3, as DNA: TGTGCCAGCAGCCCCGGCGGGGGTGACTATAGTAAGCAGTATTTT.

This clonotype was counted many times. The chain links TRBV6-5 to TRBJ2-1, with a weak D call TRBD1 (6 bases). CDR3 length equals 14 residues. Trimming removed 7 bases at V and 2 bases at J, with 12 bases between. CDR1 is MNHEY, CDR2 SVGAGI, per germline. As DNA, the CDR3 is TGTGCCAGCACGGACAGAGATACCTACAATGAGCAGTTCTTC. Residues: CASTDRDTYNEQFF.

This chain uses TRBV11-3 with TRBJ2-1; D perhaps matches TRBD2 (5 bases). Germline CDR1 SGHNT, CDR2 YENEEA. V gave up 4 bases and J gave up 1 base, with 11 bases separating them. The CDR3 extends over 15 amino acids. CDR3 nucleotide sequence: TGTGCCAGCAGCTCGAGCGGACTTTCCTACAATGAGCAGTTCTTC. Translating it yields CASSSSGLSYNEQFF. The variable domain in full, completed from reference TRBV11-3 and TRBJ2-1, reads EAGVVQSPRYKIIEKKQPVAFWCNPISGHNTLYWYLQNLGQGPELLIRYENEEAVDDSQLPKDRFSAERLKGVDSTLKIQPAELGDSAVYLCASSSSGLSYNEQFFGPGTRLTVL.

The V gene is TRBV6-6, the J gene TRBJ1-3; D gene ambiguous. In germline, CDR1 is MNHNY, CDR2 SVGAGI (reference sequence). The V end lost 6 bases, the J end lost 0 bases, and 15 bases lay between the germline ends. There are 16 residues in the CDR3. The CDR3 reads CASSFDGSNSGNTIYF. CDR3 sequence (DNA): TGTGCCAGCAGCTTTGACGGCTCAAACTCTGGAAACACCATATATTTT.

This clonotype was counted between two and nine times. The rearrangement joins TRBV4-3 to TRBJ2-2; D possibly corresponds to TRBD2 (5 bases). Trimming shortened V by 0 bases and J by 5 bases, and 7 bases separated the two germline ends. CDR3 length: 14 amino acids. Germline lookup yields CDR1 LGHNA and CDR2 YSLEER. CDR3 in DNA: TGCGCCAGCAGCCAAGATAAGCGGACCGGGGAGCTGTTTTTT. This codes for CASSQDKRTGELFF.

The gene calls are TRBV4-2 and TRBJ1-5; TRBD1 agrees at 8 bases. Trimming at V came to 1 base and at J to 4 bases, leaving 6 bases not matched to a gene. The germline gives CDR1 LGHNA, CDR2 YNFKEQ. CDR3 length: 16 amino acids. CDR3 sequence (DNA): TGTGCCAGCAGCCAAGCTACAGGGGGAGAAAATCAGCCCCAGCATTTT. Protein sequence: CASSQATGGENQPQHF.

At least ten counts were recorded for this clonotype. A read error may account for a junction end that differs from germline. CDR3 coding DNA: TGCGCCAGCAGCCAAGAACAGGTCCACCAGGAGACCCAGTACTTC. It translates to CASSQEQVHQETQYF. The rearrangement links TRBV4-3 to TRBJ2-5, with D possibly being TRBD1 (5 bases). The length of the CDR3 is 15 residues. Germline CDR1 reads LGHNA; CDR2 reads YSLEER.

The chain has TRBV11-2 and TRBJ2-1, with D possibly matching TRBD1 (6 bases). Trimming took 5 bases from V and 6 from J, leaving 11 bases between them. This CDR3 has 13 residues. Germline CDR1 is SGHAT and CDR2 is FQNNGV. The CDR3 is CASSPQGPNEQFF. In DNA, the CDR3 is TGTGCCAGCAGCCCACAGGGTCCCAATGAGCAGTTCTTC. The full variable domain, in which reference TRBV11-2 and TRBJ2-1 provide the parts outside the CDR3, is EAGVAQSPRYKIIEKRQSVAFWCNPISGHATLYWYQQILGQGPKLLIQFQNNGVVDDSQLPKDRFSAERLKGVDSTLKIQPAKLEDSAVYLCASSPQGPNEQFFGPGTRLTVL.

In nucleotides, the CDR3 is TGTGCCAGCAGCGTAGGGGGGATGAACACTGAAGCTTTCTTT. It is translated as CASSVGGMNTEAFF. The chain carries TRBV9 and TRBJ1-1; D is possibly TRBD1 (5 bases). Deletions cut 0 bases from V and 0 bases from J, with 6 bases between. The CDR3 has 14 residues. The germline CDR1 and CDR2 sequences are SGDLS and YYNGEE.

This clonotype was detected ten times or more. This chain joins TRBV29-1 and TRBJ2-3; either TRBD1 or TRBD2 may fit D (5 bases each). V gave up 0 bases and J gave up 6 bases, with 13 bases separating them. The CDR3 consists of 14 residues. The germline CDR1 and CDR2 sequences are SQVTM and ANQGSEA. The CDR3 loop reads CSVEEGTPGDTQYF. The CDR3 nucleotides are TGCAGCGTTGAAGAAGGGACCCCAGGGGATACGCAGTATTTT.

This clonotype was picked up many times. The V and J genes are TRBV5-1 and TRBJ2-5; D is unresolved. The germline V gene encodes CDR1 SGHRS and CDR2 YFSETQ. The length of the CDR3 is 15 residues. The ends were cut back, 0 bases at V and 0 bases at J, with 9 bases in the middle. DNA for the CDR3: TGCGCCAGCAGCTTGGCCGGGCAGAACCAAGAGACCCAGTACTTC. Its translation: CASSLAGQNQETQYF.

The chain has TRBV29-1 and TRBJ2-7, with D tentatively TRBD1 (6 bases). Deletions cut 5 bases from V and 5 bases from J, with 13 bases between. CDR1 and CDR2 (germline): SQVTM, ANQGSEA. The CDR3 is 12 residues long. The CDR3 DNA reads TGCAGCGTTCAGGGGTTTCGGGACGAGCAGTACTTC. As protein: CSVQGFRDEQYF.

This rearrangement joins TRBV20-1 to TRBJ1-4; D gene unclear. The CDR3 sequence is 12 residues long. Germline CDR1 DFQATT, CDR2 SNEGSKA (reference sequence). V lost 0 bases to trimming and J lost 10 bases, with 9 bases between them. The CDR3 sequence: CSAREGFRKLFF. CDR3 sequence (DNA): TGCAGTGCTAGAGAGGGCTTTCGAAAACTGTTTTTT.

The J gene is TRBJ2-1, the V gene TRBV20-1; TRBD2 agrees at 9 bases. Germline V CDR1 and CDR2: DFQATT, SNEGSKA (reference sequence). This CDR3 is built from 15 residues. The V segment lost 3 bases and the J segment 4 bases; nucleotides outside the gene matches: 7. This CDR3 reads CSASGMTSGYNEQFF. The CDR3 DNA is TGCAGTGCTAGTGGGATGACTAGCGGATACAATGAGCAGTTCTTC.

This clonotype has just a few counts. The V call is TRBV29-1, the J call TRBJ1-1; the D is unclear. The CDR3 length is 14 residues. Germline values: CDR1 SQVTM, CDR2 ANQGSEA. V was cut by 4 bases and J by 0 bases, with 12 bases left in between. The chain's CDR3 is CSVVWQTLNTEAFF. The CDR3 DNA reads as TGCAGCGTTGTGTGGCAGACGCTGAACACTGAAGCTTTCTTT. Drawing the rest from reference TRBV29-1 and TRBJ1-1, the complete variable domain is SAVISQKPSRDICQRGTSLTIQCQVDSQVTMMFWYRQQPGQSLTLIATANQGSEATYESGFVIDKFPISRPNLTFSTLTVSNMSPEDSSIYLCSVVWQTLNTEAFFGQGTRLTVV.

This clonotype appeared many times. The chain has TRBV29-1 and TRBJ2-2; D remains ambiguous. The V gene's germline CDR1 is SQVTM and CDR2 ANQGSEA. Trimming stripped 4 bases from V and 1 base from J, with 4 bases between. The CDR3 runs to 12 residues. CDR3 nucleotides: TGCAGCGTTGTTGAGAACACCGGGGAGCTGTTTTTT. Translation: CSVVENTGELFF.

This clonotype was observed a handful of times. The chain joins TRBV27 to TRBJ2-3; D call uncertain. The CDR3 runs to 14 residues. The V end lost 2 bases, the J end lost 2 bases, and 8 bases lay between the germline ends. Germline assignment: CDR1 MNHEY and CDR2 SMNVEV (reference sequence). The CDR3 coding sequence is TGTGCCAGCAGTTTAAGGGAAACCACAGATACGCAGTATTTT. This sequence encodes CASSLRETTDTQYF.

This clonotype was recorded at least ten times. This rearrangement joins TRBV4-3 to TRBJ2-7; weak D call: TRBD1 (6 bases). Germline V CDR1 and CDR2: LGHNA, YSLEER. The CDR3 sequence is 15 residues long. The V end lost 4 bases, the J end lost 2 bases, and 15 bases lay between the germline ends. CDR3 region: CASSPVTGSTYEQYF. The CDR3 DNA follows: TGCGCCAGCAGCCCGGTTACAGGGTCCACCTACGAGCAGTACTTC.

The sample holds a few counts of this clonotype. The J gene is TRBJ2-1, the V gene TRBV6-2 or TRBV6-3; 7 nucleotides align to TRBD1. CDR1 is MNHEY, CDR2 SVGEGT, per germline. The V segment lost 6 bases and the J segment 9 bases; nucleotides outside the gene matches: 2. The CDR3 is 11 residues long. The chain's CDR3 is CASSTGAEQFF. The CDR3 DNA reads TGTGCCAGCAGCACAGGGGCTGAGCAGTTCTTC.

The V call is TRBV27, the J call TRBJ2-7; 12 bases fit TRBD2. The V segment lost 6 bases and the J segment 3 bases; nucleotides outside the gene matches: 15. The CDR3 has 18 residues. Germline V gene sequence: CDR1 MNHEY, CDR2 SMNVEV (reference sequence). The CDR3 loop is CASSRNGLAGKRGYEQYF. CDR3 DNA sequence: TGTGCCAGCAGCCGAAACGGACTAGCGGGAAAGAGGGGCTACGAGCAGTACTTC.

This clonotype was recorded at least ten times. The chain recombines TRBV9 with TRBJ2-1, with a tentative D call TRBD2 (5 bases). This CDR3 is built from 14 residues. V was shortened by 0 bases and J by 7 bases, with 11 bases between the two germline ends. Germline V gene sequence: CDR1 SGDLS, CDR2 YYNGEE. CDR3 region: CASSVGGVPNEQFF. The CDR3 nucleotides read TGTGCCAGCAGCGTAGGGGGAGTACCAAATGAGCAGTTCTTC.

Comments on this clonotype: Just one base apart from a much larger clone, this may be a read error. CDR3 DNA sequence: TGCGCCAGCAACCCACGGATGACAGGGGAAAACACTGAAGCTTTCTTT. It codes for CASNPRMTGENTEAFF. This chain uses TRBV5-1 with TRBJ1-1, with 8 bases lining up with TRBD1. CDR3 length: 16 amino acids. V was pared by 6 bases and J by 2 bases, with 12 bases of the junction left unmatched. Germline V gene lookup returns CDR1 SGHRS and CDR2 YFSETQ.

This clonotype has ten or more counts. The chain combines TRBV12-5 with TRBJ2-5; 11 bases align to TRBD1. CDR1 LGHNT and CDR2 FRNRAP come from the germline V gene. J lost 5 bases, V lost 0 bases, and 8 bases had no gene match. This CDR3 spans 17 amino acids. The CDR3 DNA reads TGTGCTAGTGGTTTGGTACCTGGACAGGGGGCAAGGGAGACCCAGTACTTC. It is translated as CASGLVPGQGARETQYF.

This clonotype was observed at least ten times. The chain has TRBV20-1 and TRBJ2-7; TRBD2 agrees at 12 bases. The CDR3 consists of 16 residues. Germline CDR1 is DFQATT and CDR2 is SNEGSKA (reference sequence). The V and J ends lost 6 bases and 0 bases, in that order; junction bases with no gene match: 9. The CDR3 nucleotides read TGCAGTGCCGGGACTAGCGGGCCTAGTCACTCCTACGAGCAGTACTTC. This translates into CSAGTSGPSHSYEQYF.